A selection of T cell receptor beta chains follows, all from one sample in a study of T-cell reconstitution after alpha-beta-depleted transplantation in children. TCRdb re-called the PCR reads with MiXCR, one entry per CDR3 protein. The data contain over 150,000 distinct CDR3 sequences, around 5.9% of them seen just once; the ten biggest clones take up 4.5% to 5.5%. The specimen comprised PBMCs, sampled before TCRalphabeta/CD19-depleted stem cell transplant. Receptors originate from a girl less than two years old with combined immunodeficiency, due to receive a stem cell transplant. Each CDR3 is given with its conserved first and last residue. D genes are given only for firm matches. Size tells how often a clone was seen (once, few, many) or the class of an expanded clone, and some rows leave it out.

CDR3 length	J gene	clone size	D gene	V gene	CDR3 DNA	CDR3 protein
14	TRBJ1-2	-	-	TRBV27	TGTGCCAGCAGTACAGGGAGGACTAACTATGGCTACACCTTC	CASSTGRTNYGYTF
8	TRBJ2-7	many	-	TRBV10-3	TGTGCCATCAGTTATCTCACTTTC	CAISYLTF
17	TRBJ2-7	many	TRBD2	TRBV28	TGTGCCAGCAGTCTATCATACGGGACTAGCGGGCGAAACGAGCAGTACTTC	CASSLSYGTSGRNEQYF
14	TRBJ2-7	few	-	TRBV7-9	TGTGCCAGCAGCTGGGACGGTAGCTCCTACGAGCAGTACTTC	CASSWDGSSYEQYF
13	TRBJ1-1	many	-	TRBV29-1	TGCAGCTGCCGGGGCGGATCGTTCACTGAAGCTTTCTTT	CSCRGGSFTEAFF
12	TRBJ1-3	-	-	TRBV6-2/TRBV6-3	TGTGCCAGCAGCCCGGGTGGAAACACCATATATTTT	CASSPGGNTIYF
13	TRBJ1-1	-	-	TRBV19	TGTGCCAGTAGTATCGGAGAGAACACTGAAGCTTTCTTT	CASSIGENTEAFF
11	TRBJ2-7	many	-	TRBV29-1	TGCAGCGTCAAGGAGTTCGACGAGCAGTACTTC	CSVKEFDEQYF
16	TRBJ1-5	many	-	TRBV3-1	TGTGCCAGCAGCCAAGGGGCCGGGGGGCTTCGGCAGCCCCAGCATTTT	CASSQGAGGLRQPQHF
13	TRBJ1-2	-	-	TRBV5-4	TGTGCCAGCAGCTCCGGACCTGACTATGGCTACACCTTC	CASSSGPDYGYTF
15	TRBJ2-3	medium-sized	-	TRBV28	TGTGCCAGCAGTCCCCCCAGCGGACTCACAGATACGCAGTATTTT	CASSPPSGLTDTQYF
18	TRBJ2-5	many	TRBD1	TRBV10-3	TGTGCCATCAGTGGTCAAGTTGACAGGGGCATTGAGGGGGAGACCCAGTACTTC	CAISGQVDRGIEGETQYF
14	TRBJ2-5	-	-	TRBV30	TGTGCCTGGAGTTTCAGGGGACCGTGGGAGACCCAGTACTTC	CAWSFRGPWETQYF
13	TRBJ2-1	many	-	TRBV29-1	TGCAGCGTTGGACAGGATCCCTTTAATGAGCAGTTCTTC	CSVGQDPFNEQFF
15	TRBJ2-7	many	TRBD1	TRBV9	TGTGCCAGCAGCGCTTCAGGGGGCGCTTTACACGAGCAGTACTTC	CASSASGGALHEQYF